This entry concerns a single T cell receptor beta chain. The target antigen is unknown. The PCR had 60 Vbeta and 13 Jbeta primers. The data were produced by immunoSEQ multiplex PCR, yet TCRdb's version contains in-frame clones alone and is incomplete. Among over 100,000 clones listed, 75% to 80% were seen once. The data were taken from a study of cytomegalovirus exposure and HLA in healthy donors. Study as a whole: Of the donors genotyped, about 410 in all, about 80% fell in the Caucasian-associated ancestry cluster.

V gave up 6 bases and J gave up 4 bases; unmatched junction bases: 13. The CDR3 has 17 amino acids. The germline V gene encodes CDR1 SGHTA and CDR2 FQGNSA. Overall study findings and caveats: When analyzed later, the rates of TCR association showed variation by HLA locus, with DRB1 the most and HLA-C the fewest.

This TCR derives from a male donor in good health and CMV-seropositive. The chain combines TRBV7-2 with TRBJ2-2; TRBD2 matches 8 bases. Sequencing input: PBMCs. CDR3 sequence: CASRLSITGGFTGELFF. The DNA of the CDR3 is TGTGCCAGCAGACTAAGTATTACGGGAGGGTTCACCGGGGAGCTGTTTTTT.